In this sample, the clone carrying this T cell receptor beta chain turned up many times. Its antigen is undetermined. These data belong to a study of glioma-infiltrating T cells. The iRepertoire nested amplicon-rescue multiplex PCR amplified TCR alpha and beta CDR3s from RNA. TCRdb ran MiXCR on the multiplex PCR reads and lists one entry per CDR3 protein. The table has under 150,000 distinct CDR3 sequences, around 40% seen once; the top ten hold 15% to 25%. This CDR3 has 14 residues. CDR1 is MNHNS, CDR2 SASEGT, per germline. V lost 7 bases and J lost 2, with 12 bases in between. Findings of the study overall: Non-neoplastic patients had below-expected tissue-blood divergence, while all gliomas exceeded expectation. Tissue and blood shared very few CDR3 sequences.

The rearrangement uses TRBV6-1 and TRBJ2-1; TRBD2 might be the D (6 bases). This receptor was obtained from a human donor with low-grade glioma or glioblastoma, undergoing nonglioma brain surgery, or in good health (not recorded which). The sequenced sample consisted of glioma tissue, nonneoplastic brain tissue, or PBMCs (not recorded which). The CDR3 DNA is TGTGCCAGCACCCGGGACTCGACCTACAATGAGCAGTTCTTC. Its protein product is CASTRDSTYNEQFF.